These 9 T cell receptor beta chains were sequenced from one sample in a study of T cell repertoires in cytomegalovirus infection. MiXCR, applied by TCRdb to the reads, yields one record per CDR3 protein. This table holds 650,000 to 900,000 distinct CDR3 sequences, 30% to 35% found once. No antigens are known for them. Material: cultured CD8+ T cells from PBMCs, obtained from culture after CMV antigen stimulation. The receptors here all came from a human donor in good health (CMV status not recorded). Some clones in this sample may be carry-over from other donors' samples.

As DNA, the CDR3 is TGTGCCAGCAGTCTAGCCGGGACAGGGGTCCTGGAGACCCAGTACTTC. It translates to CASSLAGTGVLETQYF. The chain is built from TRBV6-1 and TRBJ2-5, with 10 bases identical to TRBD1. The CDR3 totals 16 residues. Trimming cost V 5 bases and J 5 bases; bases outside gene matches: 11. The germline CDR1 and CDR2 sequences are MNHNS and SASEGT.

The CDR3 loop is CASRHSTETQYF. The CDR3 bases are TGTGCCAGCAGACACAGCACGGAGACCCAGTACTTC. The rearrangement joins TRBV6-6 to TRBJ2-5; D not resolved. V lost 6 bases to trimming and J lost 5 bases, with 10 bases between them. CDR3 size: 12 residues. The germline CDR1 and CDR2 sequences are MNHNY and SVGAGI (reference sequence).

This chain uses TRBV6-2 or TRBV6-3 with TRBJ2-2; 10 positions agree with TRBD2. Germline V gene data show CDR1 as MNHEY and CDR2 as SVGEGT. The V segment lost 2 bases and the J segment 4 bases; nucleotides outside the gene matches: 1. The CDR3 is 15 amino acids. The CDR3 here is CASSYERGGTGELFF. For the CDR3, the DNA is TGTGCCAGCAGTTACGAGCGGGGGGGCACCGGGGAGCTGTTTTTT.

The chain uses TRBV7-9 and TRBJ2-2; D perhaps matches TRBD2 (5 bases). The CDR3 runs 16 residues. From germline, CDR1 is SEHNR and CDR2 FQNEAQ (reference sequence). The ends were cut back, 2 bases at V and 5 bases at J, with 15 bases in the middle. CDR3 nucleotide sequence: TGTGCCAGCAGCTTAATTGAGCTGGGGAGAACCGGGGAGCTGTTTTTT. The encoded protein is CASSLIELGRTGELFF.

The chain recombines TRBV4-1 with TRBJ2-7; perhaps TRBD2 as D (5 bases). Trimming pared 1 base from V and 5 bases from J, leaving 9 bases between. The CDR3 runs 13 residues. CDR1 MGHRA and CDR2 YSYEKL come from the germline V gene. CDR3 residues: CASSQGAADEQYF. The CDR3 region has the DNA TGCGCCAGCAGCCAAGGTGCAGCGGACGAGCAGTACTTC.

This clonotype was recorded many times. The gene calls are TRBV4-1 and TRBJ1-1; TRBD1 aligns across 7 bases. The CDR3 is made up of 14 amino acids. Germline assignment: CDR1 MGHRA and CDR2 YSYEKL. Germline trimming cut 5 bases from V and 1 base from J; bases unmatched to any gene: 4. CDR3 sequence (DNA): TGCGCCAGCAGCTTTCGACAGGGGAACACTGAAGCTTTCTTT. Protein sequence: CASSFRQGNTEAFF.

This clonotype was observed a few times. The chain carries TRBV27 and TRBJ2-7; weak D call: TRBD2 (5 bases). The CDR3 runs 13 residues. The germline gives CDR1 MNHEY, CDR2 SMNVEV (reference sequence). The CDR3 DNA reads as TGTGCCAGCAGTCCCCGAGGGTCCTCCGAGCAGTACGTC. This encodes CASSPRGSSEQYV.

This clonotype turned up a few times. V gene TRBV2 combines with J gene TRBJ2-7; 10 bases are shared with TRBD1. Germline V gene data show CDR1 as SNHLY and CDR2 as FYNNEI. The V gene end was trimmed by 0 bases and the J gene end by 6 bases; junction bases not matched to a gene: 5. CDR3 length: 15 amino acids. As DNA, the CDR3 is TGTGCCAGCAGTGAAGCGCTTGGGACAGGGGCCGAGCAGTACGTC. This encodes CASSEALGTGAEQYV.

The chain has TRBV5-3 and TRBJ2-5; perhaps TRBD2 as D (5 bases). TRBV5-3 is an open reading frame whose function is uncertain. The CDR3 has 12 residues. V lost 8 bases and J lost 4, with 12 bases in between. CDR3 sequence reads: CASRDGGETQYF. The CDR3, as DNA: TGTGCCAGCAGAGACGGAGGAGAGACCCAGTACTTC.